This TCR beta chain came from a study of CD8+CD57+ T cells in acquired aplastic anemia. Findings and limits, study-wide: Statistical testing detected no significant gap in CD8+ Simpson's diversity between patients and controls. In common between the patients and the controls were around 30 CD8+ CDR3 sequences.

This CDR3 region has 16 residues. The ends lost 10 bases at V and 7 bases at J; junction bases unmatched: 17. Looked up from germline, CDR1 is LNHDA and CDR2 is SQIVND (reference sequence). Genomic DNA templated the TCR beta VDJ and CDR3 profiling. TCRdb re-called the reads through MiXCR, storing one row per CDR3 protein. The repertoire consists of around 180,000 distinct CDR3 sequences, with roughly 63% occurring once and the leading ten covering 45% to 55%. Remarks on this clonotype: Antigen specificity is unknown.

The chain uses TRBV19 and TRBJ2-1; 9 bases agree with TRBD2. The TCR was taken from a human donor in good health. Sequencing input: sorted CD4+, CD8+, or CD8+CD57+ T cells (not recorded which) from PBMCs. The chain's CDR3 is CATSPKRTSEGNEQFF. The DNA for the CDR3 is TGTGCCACCTCCCCCAAGAGGACTAGCGAAGGGAATGAGCAGTTCTTC.